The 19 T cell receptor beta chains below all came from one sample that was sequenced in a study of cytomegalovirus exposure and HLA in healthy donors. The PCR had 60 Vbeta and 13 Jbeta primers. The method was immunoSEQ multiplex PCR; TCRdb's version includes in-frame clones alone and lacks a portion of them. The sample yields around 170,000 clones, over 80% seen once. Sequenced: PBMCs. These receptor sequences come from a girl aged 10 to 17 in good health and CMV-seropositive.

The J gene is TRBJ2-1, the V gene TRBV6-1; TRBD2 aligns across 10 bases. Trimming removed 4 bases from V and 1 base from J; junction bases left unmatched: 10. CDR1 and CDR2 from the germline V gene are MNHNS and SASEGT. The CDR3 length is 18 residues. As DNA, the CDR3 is TGTGCCAGCAGTGCCGGACTAGCGGTTGGGTTTTCCTACAATGAGCAGTTCTTC. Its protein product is CASSAGLAVGFSYNEQFF.

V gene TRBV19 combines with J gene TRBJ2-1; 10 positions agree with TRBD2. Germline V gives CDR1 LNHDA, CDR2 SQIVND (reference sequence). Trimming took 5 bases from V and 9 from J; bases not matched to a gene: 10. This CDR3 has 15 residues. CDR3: CASSPVSGRWSEQFF. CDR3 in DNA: TGTGCCAGTAGTCCGGTTAGCGGGAGGTGGTCTGAGCAGTTCTTC.

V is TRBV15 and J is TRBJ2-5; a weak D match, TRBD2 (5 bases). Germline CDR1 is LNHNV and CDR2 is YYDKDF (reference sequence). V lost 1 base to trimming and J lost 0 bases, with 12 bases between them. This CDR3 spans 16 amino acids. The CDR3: CATSRGDSANQETQYF. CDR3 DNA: TGTGCCACCAGCAGAGGTGATAGCGCGAACCAAGAGACCCAGTACTTC.

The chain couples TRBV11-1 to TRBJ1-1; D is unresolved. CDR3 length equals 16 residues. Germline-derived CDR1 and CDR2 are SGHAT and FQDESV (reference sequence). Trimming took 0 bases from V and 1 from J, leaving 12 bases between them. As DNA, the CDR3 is TGTGCCAGCAGCTTAGCGCGGGGAGAGGCGAACACTGAAGCTTTCTTT. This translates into CASSLARGEANTEAFF.

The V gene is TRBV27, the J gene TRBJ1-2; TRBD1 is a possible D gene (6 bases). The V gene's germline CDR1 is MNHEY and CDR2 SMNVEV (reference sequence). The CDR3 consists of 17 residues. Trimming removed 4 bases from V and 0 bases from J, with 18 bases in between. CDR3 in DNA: TGTGCCAGCAGTTCGCCTCGAGACAGGAGTCCTAACTATGGCTACACCTTC. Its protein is CASSSPRDRSPNYGYTF.

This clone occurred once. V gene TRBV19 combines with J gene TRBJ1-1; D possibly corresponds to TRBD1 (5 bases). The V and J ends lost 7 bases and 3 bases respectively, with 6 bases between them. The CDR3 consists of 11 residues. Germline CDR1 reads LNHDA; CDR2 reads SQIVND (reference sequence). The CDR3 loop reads CASTGYTEAFF. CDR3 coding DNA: TGTGCCAGTACAGGGTACACTGAAGCTTTCTTT.

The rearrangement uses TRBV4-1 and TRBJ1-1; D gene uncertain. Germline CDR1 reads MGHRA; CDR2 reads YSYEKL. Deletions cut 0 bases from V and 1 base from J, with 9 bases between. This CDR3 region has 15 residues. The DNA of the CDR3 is TGCGCCAGCAGCCAAGAGAGTACAGCGAACACTGAAGCTTTCTTT. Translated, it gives CASSQESTANTEAFF.

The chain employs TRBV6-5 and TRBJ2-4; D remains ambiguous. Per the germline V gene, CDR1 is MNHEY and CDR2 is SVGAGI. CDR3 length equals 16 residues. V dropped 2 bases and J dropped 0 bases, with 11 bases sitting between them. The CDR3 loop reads CASSYAASRAKNIQYF. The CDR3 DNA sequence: TGTGCCAGCAGTTACGCGGCGTCCCGAGCCAAAAACATTCAGTACTTC.

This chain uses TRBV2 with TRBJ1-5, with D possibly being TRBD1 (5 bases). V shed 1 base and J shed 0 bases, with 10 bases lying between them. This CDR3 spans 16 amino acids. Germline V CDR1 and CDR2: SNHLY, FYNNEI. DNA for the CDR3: TGTGCCAGCAGTGAAGGGCAGGGCTATAGCAATCAGCCCCAGCATTTT. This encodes CASSEGQGYSNQPQHF.

Here the CDR3 reads CASSPRDGSVGGYTF. Here the CDR3 DNA reads TGTGCCAGCAGTCCTCGGGATGGATCGGTAGGGGGCTACACCTTC. The chain is built from TRBV2 and TRBJ1-2; D is ambiguous. V was pared by 5 bases and J by 8 bases, with 21 bases between. The CDR3 covers 15 residues. The germline V gene has CDR1 SNHLY and CDR2 FYNNEI.

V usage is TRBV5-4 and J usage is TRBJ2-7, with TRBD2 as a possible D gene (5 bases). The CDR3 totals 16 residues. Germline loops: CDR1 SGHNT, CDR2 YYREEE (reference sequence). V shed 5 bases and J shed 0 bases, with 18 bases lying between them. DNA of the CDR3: TGTGCCAGCAGTTTACCCACAGCGGCGGTCTCCTACGAGCAGTACTTC. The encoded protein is CASSLPTAAVSYEQYF.

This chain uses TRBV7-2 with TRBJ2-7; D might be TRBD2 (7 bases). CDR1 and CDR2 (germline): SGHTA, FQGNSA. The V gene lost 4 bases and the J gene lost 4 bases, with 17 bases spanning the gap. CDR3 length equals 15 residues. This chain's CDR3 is CASSSSAGAPYEQYF. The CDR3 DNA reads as TGTGCCAGCAGCTCTAGCGCGGGGGCGCCTTACGAGCAGTACTTC.

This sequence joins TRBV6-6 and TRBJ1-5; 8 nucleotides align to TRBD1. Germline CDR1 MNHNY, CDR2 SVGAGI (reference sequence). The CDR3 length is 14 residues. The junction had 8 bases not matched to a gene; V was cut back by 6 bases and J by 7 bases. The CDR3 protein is CASSLDRVGQPQHF. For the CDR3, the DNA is TGTGCCAGCAGCTTGGACAGGGTCGGCCAGCCCCAGCATTTT.

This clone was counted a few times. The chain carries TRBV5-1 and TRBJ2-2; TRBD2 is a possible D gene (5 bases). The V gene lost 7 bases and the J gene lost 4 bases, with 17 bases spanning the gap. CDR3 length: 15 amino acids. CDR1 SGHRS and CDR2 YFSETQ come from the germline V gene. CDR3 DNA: TGCGCCAGCTCTATGAGGGAGATTAGCACCGGGGAGCTGTTTTTT. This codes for CASSMREISTGELFF.

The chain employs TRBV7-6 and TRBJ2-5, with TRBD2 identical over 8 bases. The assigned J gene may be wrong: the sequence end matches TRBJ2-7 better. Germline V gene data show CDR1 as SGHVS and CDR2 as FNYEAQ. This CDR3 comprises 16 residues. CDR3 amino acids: CASSLLVDGTRTEQYF. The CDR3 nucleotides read TGTGCCAGCAGCTTACTAGTTGATGGGACTAGGACCGAGCAGTACTTC.

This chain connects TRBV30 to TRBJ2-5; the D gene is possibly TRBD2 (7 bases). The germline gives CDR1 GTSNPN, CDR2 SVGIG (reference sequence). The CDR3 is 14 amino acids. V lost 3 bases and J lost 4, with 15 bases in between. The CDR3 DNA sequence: TGTGCCTGGAGGGGAGGGGGGGCTGGAGAGACCCAGTACTTC. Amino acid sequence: CAWRGGGAGETQYF.

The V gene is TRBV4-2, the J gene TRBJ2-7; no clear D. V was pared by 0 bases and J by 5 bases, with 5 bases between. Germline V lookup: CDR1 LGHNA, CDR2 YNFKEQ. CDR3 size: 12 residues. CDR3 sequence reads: CASSQEFNEQYF. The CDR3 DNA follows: TGTGCCAGCAGCCAAGAATTCAACGAGCAGTACTTC.

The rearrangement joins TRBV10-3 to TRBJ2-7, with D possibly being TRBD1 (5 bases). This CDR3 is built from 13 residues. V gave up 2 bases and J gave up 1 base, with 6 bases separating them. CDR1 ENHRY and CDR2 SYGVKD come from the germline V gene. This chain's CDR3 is CAISEGASYEQYF. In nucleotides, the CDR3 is TGTGCCATCAGTGAGGGGGCTTCCTACGAGCAGTACTTC.

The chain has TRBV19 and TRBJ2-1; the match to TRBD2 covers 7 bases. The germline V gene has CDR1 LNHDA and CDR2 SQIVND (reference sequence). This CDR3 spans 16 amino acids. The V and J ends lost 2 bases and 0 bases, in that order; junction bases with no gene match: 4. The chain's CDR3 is CASSIWGGSSYNEQFF. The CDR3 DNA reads TGTGCCAGTAGTATATGGGGCGGGAGCTCCTACAATGAGCAGTTCTTC.